This TCR beta chain was captured in a study of blood T cells in healthy people across ages. Overall study findings and caveats: Long-lived donors exceeded aged donors in naive CD4+ cells and diversity.

Comments on this clonotype: Its target is unknown.

Then a second PCR, running roughly 6 to 11 cycles, was carried out with a sample-barcoded 5' primer and a J-beta primer mix. TCRdb itself ran the 5' RACE reads through MiXCR, one entry per CDR3 protein. The sample holds some 1.4 million distinct CDR3 sequences, 40% to 50% seen once. V lost 7 bases and J lost 10; bases outside the gene matches: 13. This CDR3 contains 14 residues. Germline V gene data show CDR1 as MDHEN and CDR2 as SYDVKM. This TCR came from a woman between 18 and 30 years old in good health. The sample was blood. V gene TRBV28 combines with J gene TRBJ2-1; the match to TRBD1 covers 7 bases. CDR3 nucleotides: TGTGCCAGCACCCTGACAGGGAGCTCCTACGAGCAGTTCTTC. This codes for CASTLTGSSYEQFF.